Judged by frequency, the clone carrying this TCR beta chain is medium-sized. Its specificity is not known. TRB cDNA was prepared as libraries by UMI-labeled 5' RACE. No DNA is given; TCRdb re-called the 5' RACE reads and lists each CDR3 protein once. Here the sample table reports approximately 6,200 distinct CDR3 sequences. A CD45RO-CCR7+CD27+CD95- phenotype identified naive CD8+ T cells. The source of the sample is a study of CXCR3-negative and CXCR3-positive naive CD8 T cells. Regarding the study as a whole: Cryopreservation partially lowered CXCR3 expression, so most assays used fresh PBMCs. Whereas both naive subsets had comparably high diversity, memory CD8+ cells had much lower diversity. TRB CDR3s of CXCR3-positive naive cells were more hydrophobic than those of CXCR3-negative naive cells.

The CDR3 has 16 residues. Germline V gene lookup returns CDR1 SGHRS and CDR2 YFSETQ. The V gene is TRBV5-1, the J gene TRBJ2-1; the D gene TCRdb calls, TRBD2, cannot be checked with no DNA. This TCR came from a human donor in good health. Some clones in this sample may be carry-over from other donors' samples. Sample: naive CXCR3+ CD8+ T cells from blood. Sample subset: CD45RO-CCR7+CD27+CD95- naive CD8+ T cells expressing CXCR3 (TNR3+). CDR3 in amino acids: CASSEYSAGPYNEQFF.